This T cell receptor beta chain stems from a study of identical twins listed by TCRdb under 2016. For the study in its entirety: The study deep-sequenced TCR alpha and beta repertoires from monozygotic twins, unrelated adults of various ages and cord blood to test whether fetal clonotypes persist. To rule out contamination, replicate twin experiments were performed at different times with different library preparation protocols.

The germline V gene (reference sequence) provides CDR1 MNHEY and CDR2 SMNVEV. Inclusive of the bounding cysteine and phenylalanine, the CDR3 is 14 residues long. Just CDR3 DNA is preserved here, 42 bases in frame from base 1. Overall results and qualifications from the work: Because the same donors could not be followed over many years, conclusions were based on cross-sectional statistical analysis. Compared with coincidental sharing between unrelated individuals, out-of-frame TCR alpha sequences shared between twins had an excess of sequences with low generation probability. Excess twin sharing in beta out-of-frame sequences was weaker because fewer shared sequences lowered the signal-to-noise ratio. Recombination models systematically underestimated out-of-frame TCR alpha sharing in monozygotic twins but agreed with sharing between unrelated individuals. Zero-insertion analyses could be partly confounded by invariant T cells such as MAIT and iNKT, though diverse VJ usage argued against such confounding for most clonotypes. Abundant cord blood beta clonotypes carried fewer insertions; young adult naive repertoires showed a weaker similar trend, while memory repertoires showed none.

Details on this clonotype: Its antigen remains unidentified. At one of its ends the junction is not consistent with the germline gene, which may arise from a read error.

All donors were healthy Caucasians. Library preparation used 5' RACE. The run used an Illumina HiSeq 2000. Template switching introduced a universal primer binding site; the final cDNA contained a unique molecular identifier, enabling accurate counting of TCR cDNA molecules. First-strand cDNA for TCR alpha and beta chains was synthesized from specific primers in the conserved constant-segment region. To control for contamination, every cDNA library was double barcoded, receiving both a SMART-Mk sample barcode and Illumina barcodes. TruSeq adapter sequences along with Illumina sample barcodes were introduced in two successive PCR steps. The TCR alpha and beta cDNA libraries were sequenced on the Illumina HiSeq platform using custom primers. On the authors' methods: Unique molecular identifiers were extracted from raw reads with MiGEC, and CDR3 positions were determined with MiXCR. For each individual, recombination models were inferred using an EM algorithm with the repgenHMM and IGoR tools. The tcR package in R was used for shared clonotype analysis, with sharing normalized by the product of cloneset sizes. Out-of-frame nonproductive sequences were analyzed to study raw recombination free of thymic and clonal selection effects. TCRdb reprocessing: public reads trimmed at Q25 with fastp, clones called with MiXCR, in-frame beta chains kept. Each CDR3 protein gets just one entry, which takes the most common genes and DNA from the rows behind it. TCRdb's processing, not the authors', yielded these V and J calls. The sample profile shows approximately 1.8 million distinct CDR3 sequences; roughly 35% of them were found once. The ten largest clones represent approximately 0.25% of the sample.

This clonotype was sampled from a newborn girl in good health. Sequenced material: cord blood. Recombination linked TRBV27 to TRBJ2-1; the D gene is unclear. In nucleotides, the sequence is TGTGCCAGCAGTCGTCGGGTCTCCTACAATGAGCAGTGCTTC. Its protein reads: CASSRRVSYNEQCF.